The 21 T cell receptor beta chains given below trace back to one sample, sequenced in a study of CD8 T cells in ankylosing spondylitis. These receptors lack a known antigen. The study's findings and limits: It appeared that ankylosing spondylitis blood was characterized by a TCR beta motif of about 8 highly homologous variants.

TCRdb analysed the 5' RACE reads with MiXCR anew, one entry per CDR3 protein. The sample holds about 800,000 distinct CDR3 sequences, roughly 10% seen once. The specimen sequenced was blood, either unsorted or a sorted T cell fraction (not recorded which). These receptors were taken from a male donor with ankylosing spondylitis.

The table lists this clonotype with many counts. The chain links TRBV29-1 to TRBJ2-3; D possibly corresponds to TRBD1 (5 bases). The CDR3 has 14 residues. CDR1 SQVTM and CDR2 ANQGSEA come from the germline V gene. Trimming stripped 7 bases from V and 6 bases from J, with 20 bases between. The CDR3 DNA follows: TGCAGCGCCTCCACCGACAGCCCCCGTGATACGCAGTATTTT. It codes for CSASTDSPRDTQYF.

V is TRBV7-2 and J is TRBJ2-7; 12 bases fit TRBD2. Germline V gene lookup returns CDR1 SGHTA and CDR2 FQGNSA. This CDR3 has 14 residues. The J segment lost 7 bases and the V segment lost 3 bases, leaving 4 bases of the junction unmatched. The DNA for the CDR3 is TGTGCCAGCAGCTTGACTAGCGGGAGAGAGGAGCAGTACTTC. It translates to CASSLTSGREEQYF.

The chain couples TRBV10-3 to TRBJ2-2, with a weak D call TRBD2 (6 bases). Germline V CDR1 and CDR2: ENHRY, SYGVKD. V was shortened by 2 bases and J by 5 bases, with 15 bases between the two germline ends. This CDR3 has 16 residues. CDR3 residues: CAISEPPGEMTGELFF. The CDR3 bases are TGTGCCATCAGTGAGCCACCGGGAGAGATGACCGGGGAGCTGTTTTTT.

The CDR3 spells CASSLTGAYSNQPQHF. The DNA for the CDR3 is TGTGCCAGCAGCCTGACAGGGGCTTATAGCAATCAGCCCCAGCATTTT. The chain recombines TRBV27 with TRBJ1-5, with 8 positions matching TRBD1. CDR3 length equals 16 residues. Losses at the gene ends were 6 bases for V and 0 bases for J; bases not matched to a gene: 7. The V gene's germline CDR1 is MNHEY and CDR2 SMNVEV (reference sequence).

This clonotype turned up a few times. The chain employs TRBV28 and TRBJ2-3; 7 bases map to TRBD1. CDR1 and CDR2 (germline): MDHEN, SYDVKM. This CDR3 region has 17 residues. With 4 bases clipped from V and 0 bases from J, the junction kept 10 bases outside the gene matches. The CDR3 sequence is CASSYLGGSSSTDTQYF. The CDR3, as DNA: TGTGCCAGCAGTTATTTAGGGGGCAGCTCTAGCACAGATACGCAGTATTTT.

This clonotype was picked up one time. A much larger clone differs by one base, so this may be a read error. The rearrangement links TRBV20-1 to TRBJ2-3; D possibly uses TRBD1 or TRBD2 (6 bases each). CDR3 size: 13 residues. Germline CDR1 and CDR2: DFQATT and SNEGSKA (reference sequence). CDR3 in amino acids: CGAGGGPTDTQYF. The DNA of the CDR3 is TGCGGTGCTGGTGGGGGGCCCACAGATACGCAGTATTTT.

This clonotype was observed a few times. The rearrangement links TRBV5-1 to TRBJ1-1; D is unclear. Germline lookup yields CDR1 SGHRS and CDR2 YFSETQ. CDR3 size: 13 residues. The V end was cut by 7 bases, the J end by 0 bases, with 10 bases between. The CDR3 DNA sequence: TGCGCCAGCGGACTTTCTATGAACACTGAAGCTTTCTTT. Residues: CASGLSMNTEAFF.

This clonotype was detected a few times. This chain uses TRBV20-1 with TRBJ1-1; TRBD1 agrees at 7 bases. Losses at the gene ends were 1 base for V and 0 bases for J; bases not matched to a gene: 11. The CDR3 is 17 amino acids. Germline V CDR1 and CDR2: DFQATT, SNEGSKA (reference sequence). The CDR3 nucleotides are TGCAGTGCTAGAGGTACAGGGGACCCATACCTGAACACTGAAGCTTTCTTT. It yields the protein CSARGTGDPYLNTEAFF.

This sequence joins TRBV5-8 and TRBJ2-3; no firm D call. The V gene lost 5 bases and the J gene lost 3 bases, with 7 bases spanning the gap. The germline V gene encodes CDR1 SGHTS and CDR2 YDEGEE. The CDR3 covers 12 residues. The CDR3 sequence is CASRQTTDTQYF. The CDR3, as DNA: TGTGCCAGCAGACAAACGACAGATACGCAGTATTTT.

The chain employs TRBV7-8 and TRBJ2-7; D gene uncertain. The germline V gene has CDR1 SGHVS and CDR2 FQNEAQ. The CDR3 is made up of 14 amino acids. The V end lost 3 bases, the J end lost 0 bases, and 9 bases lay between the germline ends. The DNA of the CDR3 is TGTGCCAGCAGCTTTACGCACTACTCCTACGAGCAGTACTTC. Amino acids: CASSFTHYSYEQYF. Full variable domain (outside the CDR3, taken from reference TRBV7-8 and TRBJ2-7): GAGVSQSPRYKVAKRGQDVALRCDPISGHVSLFWYQQALGQGPEFLTYFQNEAQLDKSGLPSDRFFAERPEGSVSTLKIQRTQQEDSAVYLCASSFTHYSYEQYFGPGTRLTVT.

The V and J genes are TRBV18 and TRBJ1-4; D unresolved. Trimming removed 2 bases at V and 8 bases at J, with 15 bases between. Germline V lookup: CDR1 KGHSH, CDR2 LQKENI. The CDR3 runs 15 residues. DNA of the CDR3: TGTGCCAGCTCACCATCGTGGAGCCCGGGAGAAAAACTGTTTTTT. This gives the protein CASSPSWSPGEKLFF.

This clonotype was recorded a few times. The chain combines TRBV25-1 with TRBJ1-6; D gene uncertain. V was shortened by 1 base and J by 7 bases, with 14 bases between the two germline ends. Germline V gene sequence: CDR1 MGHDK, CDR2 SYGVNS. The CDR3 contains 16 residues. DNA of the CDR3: TGTGCCAGCAGTGAATTTGAGTTTGGCGTGAATTCACCCCTCCACTTT. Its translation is CASSEFEFGVNSPLHF.

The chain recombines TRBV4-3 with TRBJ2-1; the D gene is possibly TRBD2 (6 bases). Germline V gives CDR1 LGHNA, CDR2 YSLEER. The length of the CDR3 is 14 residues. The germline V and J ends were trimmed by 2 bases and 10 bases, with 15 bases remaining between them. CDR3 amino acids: CASSQQDYLGEQFF. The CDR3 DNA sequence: TGCGCCAGCAGCCAACAGGACTACCTCGGGGAGCAGTTCTTC.

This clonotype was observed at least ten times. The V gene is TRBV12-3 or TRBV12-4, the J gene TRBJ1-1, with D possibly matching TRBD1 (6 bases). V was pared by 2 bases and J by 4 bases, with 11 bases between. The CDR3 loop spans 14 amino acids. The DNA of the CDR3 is TGTGCCAGCAGTTTATCCCCAGGGGTCACTGAAGCTTTCTTT. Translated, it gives CASSLSPGVTEAFF.

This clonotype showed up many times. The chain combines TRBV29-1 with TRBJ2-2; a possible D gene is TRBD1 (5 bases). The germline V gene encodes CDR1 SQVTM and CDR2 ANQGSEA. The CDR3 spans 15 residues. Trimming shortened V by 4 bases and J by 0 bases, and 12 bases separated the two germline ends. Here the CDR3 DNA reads TGCAGCGTTGGACAGACCTACTCGAACACCGGGGAGCTGTTTTTT. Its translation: CSVGQTYSNTGELFF.

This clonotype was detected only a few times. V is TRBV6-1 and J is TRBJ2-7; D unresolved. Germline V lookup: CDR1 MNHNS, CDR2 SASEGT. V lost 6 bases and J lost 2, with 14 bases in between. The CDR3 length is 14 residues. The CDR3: CASRPRTETYEQYF. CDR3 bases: TGTGCCAGCAGGCCCAGGACCGAGACCTACGAGCAGTACTTC.

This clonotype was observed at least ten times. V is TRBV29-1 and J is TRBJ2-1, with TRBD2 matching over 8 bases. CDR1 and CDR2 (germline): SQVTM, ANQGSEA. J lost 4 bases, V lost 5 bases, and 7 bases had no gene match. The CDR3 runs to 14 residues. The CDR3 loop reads CSVLAGLIYNEQFF. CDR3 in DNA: TGCAGCGTTCTAGCGGGCCTAATATACAATGAGCAGTTCTTC.

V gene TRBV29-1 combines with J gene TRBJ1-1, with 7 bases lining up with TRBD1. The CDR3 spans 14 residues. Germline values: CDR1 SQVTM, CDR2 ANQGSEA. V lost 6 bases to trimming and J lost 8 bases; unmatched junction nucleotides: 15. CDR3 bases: TGCAGCGTGGGATATACAGGGGTGAGGATGGAAGCTTTCTTT. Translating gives CSVGYTGVRMEAFF.

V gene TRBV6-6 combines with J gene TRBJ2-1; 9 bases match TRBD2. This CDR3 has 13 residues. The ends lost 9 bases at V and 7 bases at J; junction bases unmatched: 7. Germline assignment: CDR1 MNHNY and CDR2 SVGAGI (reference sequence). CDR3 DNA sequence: TGTGCCAGTAGCGGGAGATGGTATAATGAGCAGTTCTTC. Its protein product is CASSGRWYNEQFF.

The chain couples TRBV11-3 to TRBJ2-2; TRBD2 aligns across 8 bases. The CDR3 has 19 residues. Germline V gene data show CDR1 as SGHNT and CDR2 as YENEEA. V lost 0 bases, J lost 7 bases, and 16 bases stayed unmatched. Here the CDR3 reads CASSLDLMGLAGSRGELFF. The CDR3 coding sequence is TGTGCCAGCAGCTTAGATCTTATGGGTTTAGCGGGGAGCCGCGGGGAGCTGTTTTTT.

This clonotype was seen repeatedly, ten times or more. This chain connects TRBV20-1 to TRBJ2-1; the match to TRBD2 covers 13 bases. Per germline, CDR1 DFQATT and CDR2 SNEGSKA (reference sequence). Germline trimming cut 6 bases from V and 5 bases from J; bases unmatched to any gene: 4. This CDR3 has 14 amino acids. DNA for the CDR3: TGCAGTGCGCCGGGACTAGCGGGACACAATGAGCAGTTCTTC. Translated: CSAPGLAGHNEQFF.